This T cell receptor beta chain stems from a study of blood T cell repertoires in COVID-19 (dated by TCRdb to the early 2020s). Turning to the overall study: Samples covering the acute and convalescent phases of COVID-19 were provided by collaborators in the United States, Italy and Spain. The prospective study material was composed of cDNA or gDNA derived from T cells, B-cell-depleted T cells, or PBMCs. The dataset comprised deeply sampled blood TCRbeta repertoires from subjects exposed to, actively infected with, or recovered from COVID-19. The repertoires were released in a freely available public database meant as a resource for research on the immune response to SARS-CoV-2. Samples were obtained from the ongoing ImmuneRACE study (first 160 participants) and from 1,000 to 1,500 subjects provided by 6 global collaborators. The sample metadata nearly always contained a de-identified subject ID, COVID-19 status, age in years and sex. Where available, HLA class I and class II types were taken from metadata supplied by the sample provider and were not determined by assay-based typing.

The collaborating institutions used their own protocols to collect whole blood in K2EDTA tubes. For TCRbeta analysis, collaborators shipped samples in one of three forms: frozen whole blood, isolated PBMCs, or DNA extracted from either of those sample types. In the case of this clone: What this receptor recognizes is not known. No much larger clonotype is one base removed from it; base qualities were not supplied.

CDR1 SEHNR and CDR2 FQNEAQ were looked up in the germline V gene (reference sequence). Trimming removed 5 bases from V and 11 bases from J, leaving 24 bases between the germline ends. The CDR3 has 15 amino acids, counting the end cysteine and phenylalanine. The sequence is cut down to CDR3 DNA, 45 bases in frame from base 1. TCRbeta CDR3 regions were amplified from genomic DNA by means of the immunoSEQ Assay, a bias-controlled multiplex PCR. The authors' pipeline ran thus. Within the assay, amplification of reference gene primers was used to estimate how many nucleated cells each sample contained. To quantify the absolute abundance of each unique TCRbeta CDR3 rearrangement, sequence reads were collapsed and filtered. For each sample, productive Simpson clonality was calculated by taking the square root of Simpson's diversity index across productive rearrangements. TCRdb holds this immuneACCESS table with in-frame rearrangements only. Some clones are missing; in checked studies, unresolved V genes explain under half, and the rest has no known cause. The D gene and trimming were derived from the DNA, and the V and J assignments and clone size from that table. This sample is represented by 200,000 to 300,000 clones; around 83% of them were singletons. The ten most abundant clones make up around an eighth of the sample.

Study-wide conclusions, independent of this receptor: Clinical and demographic metadata were provided uncurated, with the amount varying by source and participant.

The receptor comes from a woman in her sixties or seventies with active or convalescent COVID-19. The chain couples TRBV7-9 to TRBJ1-2, with a tentative D gene TRBD1 over 6 matching bases. The sequenced material came from peripheral blood. In nucleotide form, the sequence is TGTGCCAGCAGCCCCCAAGAGGGCAGGGGTTTCGAGTACACCTTC. The resulting protein is CASSPQEGRGFEYTF.